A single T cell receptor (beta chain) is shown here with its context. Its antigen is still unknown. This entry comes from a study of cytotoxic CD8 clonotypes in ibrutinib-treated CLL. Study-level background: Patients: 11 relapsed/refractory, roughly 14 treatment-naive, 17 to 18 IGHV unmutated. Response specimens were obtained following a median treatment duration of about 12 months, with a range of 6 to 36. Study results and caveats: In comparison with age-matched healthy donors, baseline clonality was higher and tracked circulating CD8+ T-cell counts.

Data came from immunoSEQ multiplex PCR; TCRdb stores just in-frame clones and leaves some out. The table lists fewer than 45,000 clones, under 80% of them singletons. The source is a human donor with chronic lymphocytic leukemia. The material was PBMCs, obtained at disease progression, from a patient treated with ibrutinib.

CDR3 region: CASNSGQGSGGELFF. CDR3 sequence (DNA): TGCGCCAGCAACAGCGGGCAGGGAAGTGGCGGGGAGCTGTTTTTT. The V and J genes are TRBV5-1 and TRBJ2-2; D is possibly TRBD2 (6 bases). The CDR3 covers 15 residues. V was trimmed by 6 bases and J by 7 bases, leaving 19 bases between them. Germline CDR1 and CDR2: SGHRS and YFSETQ.